These 23 T cell receptor beta chains share one sample of origin, sequenced in a study of blood T cells in healthy people across ages. A J-beta primer mix and a sample-barcoded 5' primer were used in a second PCR of about 7 to 12 cycles. TCRdb used MiXCR to reprocess the 5' RACE reads, holding one entry per CDR3 protein. This sample has 650,000 to 800,000 distinct CDR3 sequences, with around 45% found just once. The source material was blood. Receptor source: a man aged 55 to 70 in good health.

There are a few counts of this clonotype. The chain links TRBV7-9 to TRBJ2-3, with 7 nucleotides matching TRBD1. V gave up 3 bases and J gave up 1 base; unmatched junction bases: 4. This CDR3 region has 15 residues. Germline V gene sequence: CDR1 SEHNR, CDR2 FQNEAQ (reference sequence). The chain's CDR3 is CASSLTGTGTDTQYF. The CDR3 DNA reads as TGTGCCAGCAGCTTGACCGGGACAGGCACAGATACGCAGTATTTT.

About this clonotype: One end of the junction does not line up with germline, which may come from a read error. The chain couples TRBV7-2 to TRBJ2-1; TRBD2 agrees at 10 bases. The length of the CDR3 is 15 residues. Germline V CDR1 and CDR2: SGHTA, FQGNSA. The chain's CDR3 is CASTLGTSDYNEQFF. The CDR3 nucleotides are TGTGCCAGCACCTTAGGGACTAGCGACTACAATGAGCAGTTCTTC.

The J gene is TRBJ1-2, the V gene TRBV12-3 or TRBV12-4, with a weak D call TRBD1 (5 bases). V gave up 7 bases and J gave up 2 bases, with 11 bases separating them. This CDR3 has 13 amino acids. CDR3 loop: CASTLQGNYGYTF. CDR3 sequence (DNA): TGTGCCAGCACTCTGCAGGGAAACTATGGCTACACCTTC.

At least ten counts were recorded for this clonotype. The chain employs TRBV12-3 or TRBV12-4 and TRBJ1-2; 7 bases agree with TRBD1. The CDR3 runs to 15 residues. V was pared by 1 base and J by 0 bases, with 2 bases of the junction left unmatched. The chain's CDR3 is CASSLEGQTNYGYTF. The CDR3 coding sequence is TGTGCCAGCAGTTTAGAGGGACAGACTAACTATGGCTACACCTTC.

There are a few counts of this clonotype. The chain links TRBV20-1 to TRBJ2-7; 9 bases are a match to TRBD2. The J call may be in error: the DNA end matches TRBJ2-5 better. This CDR3 contains 13 residues. Germline loops: CDR1 DFQATT, CDR2 SNEGSKA (reference sequence). The CDR3 reads CSARESGGETQYF. As DNA, the CDR3 is TGCAGTGCTAGAGAGAGCGGGGGGGAGACCCAGTACTTC.

The chain recombines TRBV5-1 with TRBJ2-2, with D perhaps TRBD1 (5 bases). The CDR3 length is 12 residues. Trimming took off 3 bases at V and 10 bases at J, with 10 bases between the two ends. Per germline, CDR1 SGHRS and CDR2 YFSETQ. The CDR3 coding sequence is TGCGCCAGCAGCTCCGCCGGACAGGAGCTGTTTTTT. This encodes CASSSAGQELFF.

The gene calls are TRBV6-2 or TRBV6-3 and TRBJ2-1; D is perhaps TRBD2 (5 bases). The end of the DNA is better explained by TRBJ2-7, so the J call may be wrong. The CDR3 is 14 residues long. The germline CDR1 and CDR2 sequences are MNHEY and SVGEGT. The CDR3 coding sequence is TGTGCCAGCAGTATTGCTAGCAGTTACAATGAGCAGTACTTC. The encoded protein is CASSIASSYNEQYF.

The chain combines TRBV12-3 or TRBV12-4 with TRBJ2-5; 11 bases agree with TRBD2. Trimming removed 8 bases from V and 3 bases from J; junction bases left unmatched: 14. The CDR3 is 17 amino acids. Here the CDR3 reads CASDKATSGGEKETQYF. For the CDR3, the DNA is TGTGCCAGCGATAAGGCCACTAGCGGGGGAGAAAAAGAGACCCAGTACTTC.

This rearrangement joins TRBV7-2 to TRBJ2-7, with D tentatively TRBD1 or TRBD2 (5 bases each). The CDR3 has 16 amino acids. Deletions cut 0 bases from V and 0 bases from J, with 12 bases between. Germline assignment: CDR1 SGHTA and CDR2 FQGNSA. The chain's CDR3 is CASSLAFGTVSYEQYF. In DNA, the CDR3 is TGTGCCAGCAGCTTAGCGTTCGGGACGGTCTCCTACGAGCAGTACTTC.

The rearrangement links TRBV28 to TRBJ2-3, with TRBD1 identical over 8 bases. There are 16 residues in the CDR3. With V trimmed by 1 base and J by 2 bases, 5 bases remained unmatched. The V gene's germline CDR1 is MDHEN and CDR2 SYDVKM. The chain's CDR3 is CASSLYQGAPTDTQYF. The CDR3 DNA follows: TGTGCCAGCAGTTTATACCAGGGGGCCCCCACAGATACGCAGTATTTT.

The table lists this clonotype with many counts. DNA for the CDR3: TGCAGCGTTGCCGGGACAGGGTACCCTTACGAGCAGTACTTC. This encodes CSVAGTGYPYEQYF. This rearrangement joins TRBV29-1 to TRBJ2-7; TRBD1 matches at 9 bases. The V and J ends lost 4 bases and 4 bases, in that order; junction bases with no gene match: 8. This CDR3 contains 14 residues. The germline V gene encodes CDR1 SQVTM and CDR2 ANQGSEA.

V usage is TRBV20-1 and J usage is TRBJ2-1, with 10 positions matching TRBD2. J lost 11 bases, V lost 3 bases, and 10 bases had no gene match. Germline values: CDR1 DFQATT, CDR2 SNEGSKA (reference sequence). The CDR3 runs 14 residues. The CDR3 spells CSARPGPAGGQQFF. CDR3 DNA sequence: TGCAGTGCTAGGCCGGGACCAGCGGGGGGGCAGCAGTTCTTC.

The chain links TRBV4-3 to TRBJ2-4; either TRBD1 or TRBD2 may fit D (5 bases each). Trimming left V 0 bases short and J 3 bases short, with 27 bases between. CDR1 is LGHNA, CDR2 YSLEER, per germline. This CDR3 region has 21 residues. DNA of the CDR3: TGCGCCAGCAGCCAAGAAGGAAGTTCCCGGGATGCCAGGGCAGTCAAAAACATTCAGTACTTC. Translating gives CASSQEGSSRDARAVKNIQYF.

This clonotype was seen once. The V gene is TRBV29-1, the J gene TRBJ2-3; D is ambiguous. Germline V lookup: CDR1 SQVTM, CDR2 ANQGSEA. V lost 6 bases to trimming and J lost 6 bases, with 16 bases between them. The length of the CDR3 is 13 residues. CDR3: CSVHTNGMDTQYF. CDR3 in DNA: TGCAGCGTCCACACCAATGGGATGGATACGCAGTATTTT.

The V gene is TRBV4-1, the J gene TRBJ2-5, with 7 bases aligning to TRBD1. CDR1 and CDR2 from the germline V gene are MGHRA and YSYEKL. The CDR3 spans 16 residues. The V and J ends lost 4 bases and 11 bases, in that order; junction bases with no gene match: 19. Written as DNA, the CDR3 is TGCGCCAGCAGCCCCTGGGACAGCTCGGATTACAATGAGCAGTACTTC. This codes for CASSPWDSSDYNEQYF.

The V call is TRBV27, the J call TRBJ1-5, with unresolved D. V dropped 6 bases and J dropped 1 base, with 13 bases sitting between them. This CDR3 region has 15 residues. Germline assignment: CDR1 MNHEY and CDR2 SMNVEV (reference sequence). The CDR3 loop is CASSPTMGSNQPQHF. DNA of the CDR3: TGTGCCAGCAGCCCAACCATGGGAAGCAATCAGCCCCAGCATTTT.

About this clonotype: An end of the junction does not agree with germline; a read error may underlie this. This chain connects TRBV7-9 to TRBJ2-3, with D possibly being TRBD1 (6 bases). This CDR3 spans 12 amino acids. The germline V gene encodes CDR1 SEHNR and CDR2 FQNEAQ (reference sequence). This CDR3 reads CTSSPTGDTQYF. CDR3 in DNA: TGTACCAGCAGCCCTACAGGGGATACGCAGTATTTT.

The chain has TRBV29-1 and TRBJ1-2; no firm D call. Germline CDR1 SQVTM, CDR2 ANQGSEA. This CDR3 contains 13 residues. The ends were cut back, 6 bases at V and 2 bases at J, with 13 bases in the middle. The CDR3 DNA sequence: TGCAGCGTCGGAGAGCCGCAAAACTATGGCTACACCTTC. This codes for CSVGEPQNYGYTF.

The CDR3: CASSFPLAVTDTQYF. Written as DNA, the CDR3 is TGTGCCAGCAGCTTCCCGCTAGCGGTGACAGATACGCAGTATTTT. The J gene is TRBJ2-3, the V gene TRBV11-3; 7 positions match TRBD2. The CDR3 length is 15 residues. V lost 3 bases, J lost 3 bases, and 6 bases stayed unmatched. Germline V lookup: CDR1 SGHNT, CDR2 YENEEA.

This clonotype occurred a few times. The rearrangement links TRBV3-1 to TRBJ1-1; a possible D gene is TRBD1 (6 bases). This CDR3 is built from 14 residues. The ends were cut back, 6 bases at V and 0 bases at J, with 11 bases in the middle. Germline CDR1 LGHDT, CDR2 YNNKEL (reference sequence). The CDR3 is CASREQGMNTEAFF. The CDR3 DNA sequence: TGTGCCAGCAGAGAACAGGGAATGAACACTGAAGCTTTCTTT.

The chain uses TRBV6-5 and TRBJ1-6; D is unclear. From germline, CDR1 is MNHEY and CDR2 SVGAGI. Trimming took 6 bases from V and 9 from J, leaving 12 bases between them. This CDR3 has 13 amino acids. This CDR3 reads CASSPPHGSPLHF. The CDR3 nucleotides read TGTGCCAGCAGCCCTCCTCATGGTTCACCCCTCCACTTT.

This clonotype was seen only a few times. The chain has TRBV4-3 and TRBJ2-3; TRBD1 aligns across 7 bases. The V and J ends lost 0 bases and 0 bases, in that order; junction bases with no gene match: 12. The CDR3 extends over 19 amino acids. CDR1 is LGHNA and CDR2 is YSLEER in the germline V gene. CDR3 nucleotides: TGCGCCAGCAGCCAAGATCGATGGGGAACCAGGGGGAGCACAGATACGCAGTATTTT. Amino acids: CASSQDRWGTRGSTDTQYF.

This chain joins TRBV7-2 and TRBJ1-6; D may be TRBD1 (6 bases). The CDR3 spans 18 residues. Trimming removed 1 base from V and 7 bases from J, with 20 bases in between. The germline CDR1 and CDR2 sequences are SGHTA and FQGNSA. Here the CDR3 reads CASSLGSGRGQGNSPLHF. CDR3 bases: TGTGCCAGCAGCTTAGGATCGGGCAGGGGCCAGGGAAATTCACCCCTCCACTTT.